Following are 4 T cell receptor beta chains from one sample sequenced in a study of cytomegalovirus exposure and HLA in healthy donors. The PCR used 60 Vbeta and 13 Jbeta primers. Libraries were prepared by immunoSEQ multiplex PCR; TCRdb keeps only in-frame clonotypes and omits some of them. The sample carries some 120,000 clones, around 81% recorded once. Sequenced material: PBMCs. The receptors were gathered from a woman in her twenties or thirties in good health and CMV-seronegative.

The CDR3 reads CASSTRGDSYEQYF. CDR3 nucleotides: TGTGCCAGCTCAACCCGGGGGGACTCCTACGAGCAGTACTTC. The chain couples TRBV18 to TRBJ2-7, with 7 bases aligning to TRBD2. The CDR3 is made up of 14 amino acids. The V gene end was trimmed by 5 bases and the J gene end by 0 bases; junction bases not matched to a gene: 4. The germline gives CDR1 KGHSH, CDR2 LQKENI.

This chain links TRBV28 with TRBJ2-7; 8 positions match TRBD1. V was pared by 5 bases and J by 2 bases, with 11 bases of the junction left unmatched. CDR3 length: 16 amino acids. CDR1 and CDR2 (germline): MDHEN, SYDVKM. The CDR3 DNA is TGTGCCAGCAGTAAGGCGCGACAGGGGTTAGCCTACGAGCAGTACTTC. Protein sequence: CASSKARQGLAYEQYF.

The V gene is TRBV29-1, the J gene TRBJ2-7; 11 bases fit TRBD2. Per the germline V gene, CDR1 is SQVTM and CDR2 is ANQGSEA. V was clipped by 2 bases and J by 0 bases; unmatched bases: 0. The CDR3 runs to 14 residues. CDR3 region: CSVETSGSSYEQYF. The CDR3 coding sequence is TGCAGCGTTGAAACTAGCGGGAGCTCCTACGAGCAGTACTTC.

The rearrangement links TRBV12-1 to TRBJ2-3; the D segment call TRBD1 is taken from the table without a DNA check. TRBV12-1 is tagged as a pseudogene. The CDR3 length is 14 residues. The CDR3 here is CASSFDSFRDTQYF. CDR3 nucleotide sequence: TGTGCCAGCAGCTTTGACAGCTTTCGGGATACGCAGTATTTT.